The 23 T cell receptor beta chains presented below share a single source sample, sequenced in a study of T cell repertoires in cytomegalovirus infection. TCRdb reanalysed the reads using MiXCR and keeps one entry per CDR3 protein. The repertoire includes over 300,000 distinct CDR3 sequences, 9% to 9.5% of them detected once, and 4.3% sits in the top ten. Sequencing input: PBMCs. These receptors were collected from a human donor in good health (CMV status not recorded). Some clones in this sample may be carry-over from other donors' samples.

This clonotype showed up just a few times. The V and J genes are TRBV6-2 or TRBV6-3 and TRBJ2-2; D is possibly TRBD2 (6 bases). The V and J ends lost 6 bases and 5 bases respectively, with 16 bases between them. From germline, CDR1 is MNHEY and CDR2 SVGEGT. This CDR3 is 15 amino acids long. CDR3: CASRQEGIRTGELFF. CDR3 DNA sequence: TGTGCCAGCAGGCAGGAGGGCATAAGGACCGGGGAGCTGTTTTTT.

This clonotype was detected ten times or more. The chain joins TRBV7-8 to TRBJ1-5; 7 positions agree with TRBD1. Per the germline V gene, CDR1 is SGHVS and CDR2 is FQNEAQ. The CDR3 is 16 amino acids. J was trimmed by 0 bases and V by 5 bases; bases with no gene match: 7. For the CDR3, the DNA is TGTGCCAGCAGCCGCGGGACAGTAAATAGCAATCAGCCCCAGCATTTT. Translation gives CASSRGTVNSNQPQHF.

This clonotype showed up just a few times. V and J are TRBV5-8 and TRBJ2-1; unclear D gene. CDR3 length: 14 residues. Germline loops: CDR1 SGHTS, CDR2 YDEGEE. Between the trimmed V and J ends, which lost 4 bases and 8 bases, there was a span of 16 bases. CDR3 coding DNA: TGTGCCAGCAGCCTCCTGGCCATTCGCTATGAGCAGTTCTTC. This translates into CASSLLAIRYEQFF.

The V and J genes are TRBV10-2 and TRBJ1-2; TRBD1 might be the D (5 bases). This CDR3 comprises 14 residues. Per germline, CDR1 WSHSY and CDR2 SAAADI. Trimming stripped 4 bases from V and 5 bases from J, with 14 bases between. This chain's CDR3 is CASSVGGDGYGYTF. CDR3 DNA: TGCGCCAGCAGTGTGGGAGGGGACGGGTATGGCTACACCTTC.

The V call is TRBV6-8, the J call TRBJ1-5, with a weak D call TRBD1 (5 bases). Trimming took 6 bases from V and 2 from J, leaving 11 bases between them. This CDR3 region has 14 residues. The germline V gene encodes CDR1 MNHGY and CDR2 SAAAGT. CDR3 in amino acids: CASSRRVRNQPQHF. DNA for the CDR3: TGTGCCAGCAGCCGCAGGGTCCGCAATCAGCCCCAGCATTTT.

This clonotype has at least ten counts. This sequence joins TRBV10-2 and TRBJ2-7; D is perhaps TRBD2 (6 bases). The CDR3 runs 15 residues. Trimming stripped 0 bases from V and 2 bases from J, with 11 bases between. Germline lookup yields CDR1 WSHSY and CDR2 SAAADI. CDR3 loop: CASSESGGAPYEQYF. In nucleotides, the CDR3 is TGCGCCAGCAGTGAGTCCGGAGGGGCTCCCTACGAGCAGTACTTC.

In this sample, this clonotype turned up many times. The V and J genes are TRBV7-2 and TRBJ2-5; 11 bases line up with TRBD2. Germline CDR1 is SGHTA and CDR2 is FQGNSA. The CDR3 has 16 amino acids. The V gene end was trimmed by 4 bases and the J gene end by 5 bases; junction bases not matched to a gene: 9. Here the CDR3 reads CASSSPSGRSRETQYF. CDR3 coding DNA: TGTGCCAGCAGCTCACCTAGCGGGAGGTCGAGGGAGACCCAGTACTTC.

The CDR3 region has the DNA TGTGCCAGCAACGGCAACTACGAGCAGTACTTC. Protein product: CASNGNYEQYF. J is TRBJ2-7 and V is TRBV6-2 or TRBV6-3, with D hard to call. Looked up from germline, CDR1 is MNHEY and CDR2 is SVGEGT. The CDR3 is made up of 11 amino acids. V dropped 7 bases and J dropped 3 bases, with 7 bases sitting between them.

The chain couples TRBV6-1 to TRBJ2-3; D is perhaps TRBD1 (6 bases). Germline CDR1 and CDR2: MNHNS and SASEGT. V was cut by 7 bases and J by 2 bases, with 16 bases left in between. There are 15 residues in the CDR3. This chain's CDR3 is CASNRQEILTDTQYF. DNA for the CDR3: TGTGCCAGCAACCGACAGGAAATACTCACAGATACGCAGTATTTT.

This clonotype was recorded many times. The gene calls are TRBV7-2 and TRBJ2-1; 10 nucleotides match TRBD2. Trimming took 6 bases from V and 8 from J; bases not matched to a gene: 13. CDR3 length: 16 amino acids. The V gene's germline CDR1 is SGHTA and CDR2 FQGNSA. CDR3 region: CASRPYSGGAGDEQFF. The CDR3 DNA sequence: TGTGCCAGCAGGCCATACAGCGGGGGGGCCGGGGATGAGCAGTTCTTC.

The V gene is TRBV20-1, the J gene TRBJ1-4; D is perhaps TRBD1 (5 bases). Trimming pared 4 bases from V and 10 bases from J, leaving 10 bases between. CDR3 length: 11 residues. Germline values: CDR1 DFQATT, CDR2 SNEGSKA (reference sequence). The CDR3, as DNA: TGCAGTGCTACCCAGAGGGGAAAACTGTTTTTT. Translating it yields CSATQRGKLFF.

CDR3 nucleotide sequence: TGTGCCAGCAGTTATGGAGGCTCTGGGGCCAACGTCCTGACTTTC. Translating gives CASSYGGSGANVLTF. This chain connects TRBV6-2 or TRBV6-3 to TRBJ2-6; TRBD2 might be the D (5 bases). This CDR3 region has 15 residues. CDR1 is MNHEY and CDR2 is SVGEGT in the germline V gene. The V end lost 3 bases, the J end lost 0 bases, and 6 bases lay between the germline ends.

On this clonotype itself: This may arise from a read error, as a much more abundant clone is one base away. As the CDR3 is not closed by the conserved phenylalanine or tryptophan, this likely results from a read error. V gene TRBV7-2 combines with J gene TRBJ2-1, with 8 bases lining up with TRBD1. V was pared by 7 bases and J by 12 bases, with 11 bases of the junction left unmatched. Germline CDR1 is SGHTA and CDR2 is FQGNSA. The CDR3 totals 13 residues. Written as DNA, the CDR3 is TGTGCCAGCACTTTGGGCCGGACAGGGTCGCAGTTCTTG. This sequence encodes CASTLGRTGSQFL.

This clonotype was counted between two and nine times. The V gene is TRBV9, the J gene TRBJ2-2, with TRBD2 matching over 15 bases. The V gene end was trimmed by 4 bases and the J gene end by 4 bases; junction bases not matched to a gene: 8. The CDR3 has 18 amino acids. From germline, CDR1 is SGDLS and CDR2 YYNGEE. The CDR3 spells CASSNGLAGGRSTGELFF. CDR3 coding DNA: TGTGCCAGCAGCAACGGACTAGCGGGGGGGCGGAGCACCGGGGAGCTGTTTTTT.

This clonotype showed up many times. This chain joins TRBV7-2 and TRBJ1-2; D unclear. V lost 0 bases, J lost 6 bases, and 17 bases lay in between. The CDR3 loop spans 16 amino acids. Germline V gives CDR1 SGHTA, CDR2 FQGNSA. CDR3 nucleotide sequence: TGTGCCAGCAGCTTAGCGCCGGGCAGCCCAAGGAATGGCTACACCTTC. Its protein product is CASSLAPGSPRNGYTF.

This clonotype showed up just a few times. V and J are TRBV27 and TRBJ2-1, with 9 positions matching TRBD2. V trimming: 5 bases; J trimming: 8 bases; junction bases outside the gene matches: 7. CDR3 length: 14 amino acids. From germline, CDR1 is MNHEY and CDR2 SMNVEV (reference sequence). This CDR3 is CASSHSGSLDEQFF. The CDR3 DNA reads as TGTGCCAGCAGTCATAGCGGGAGTTTGGATGAGCAGTTCTTC.

This clonotype was recorded a few times. The chain combines TRBV25-1 with TRBJ1-1; D may be TRBD1 (5 bases). The CDR3 has 13 amino acids. The germline CDR1 and CDR2 sequences are MGHDK and SYGVNS. Trimming shortened V by 8 bases and J by 3 bases, and 13 bases separated the two germline ends. CDR3 bases: TGTGCCAGCGTTGGGACCTCCTACACTGAAGCTTTCTTT. It is translated as CASVGTSYTEAFF.

This clonotype was seen ten or more times. The chain carries TRBV7-6 and TRBJ2-7; no definite D call. The CDR3 has 14 residues. V was pared by 5 bases and J by 0 bases, with 11 bases between. Germline-derived CDR1 and CDR2 are SGHVS and FNYEAQ. The CDR3 here is CASSKDPHSYEQYF. For the CDR3, the DNA is TGTGCCAGCAGCAAAGACCCCCACTCCTACGAGCAGTACTTC.

This clonotype came up many times. The chain combines TRBV12-3 or TRBV12-4 with TRBJ1-2, with no clear D. The CDR3 loop spans 13 amino acids. V lost 3 bases and J lost 8, with 13 bases in between. CDR3 DNA sequence: TGTGCCAGCAGTTTGAAGATGTTATTCGGCTACACCTTC. Translated: CASSLKMLFGYTF.

The gene calls are TRBV19 and TRBJ1-1; D may be TRBD1 (6 bases). Germline V gene data show CDR1 as LNHDA and CDR2 as SQIVND (reference sequence). With 5 bases removed from V and 5 bases from J, the gap between germline ends came to 18 bases. This CDR3 contains 15 residues. CDR3 DNA: TGTGCCAGTAGTTCCTCAGGGGTCCCGAGGACTGAAGCTTTCTTT. Protein: CASSSSGVPRTEAFF.

This clonotype was seen many times. The V call is TRBV7-2, the J call TRBJ2-3; 7 positions agree with TRBD1. The CDR3 runs 13 residues. Germline values: CDR1 SGHTA, CDR2 FQGNSA. V dropped 1 base and J dropped 8; count of bases not matched to a gene: 3. In DNA, the CDR3 is TGTGCCAGCAGCTTAGGGGACAGCCGTACGCAGTATTTT. As protein: CASSLGDSRTQYF.

This clonotype appeared a few times. The chain employs TRBV19 and TRBJ1-1; D not resolved. CDR1 and CDR2 from the germline V gene are LNHDA and SQIVND (reference sequence). V was cut by 0 bases and J by 1 base, with 3 bases left in between. The CDR3 has 13 residues. CDR3: CASSIDGNTEAFF. The CDR3 DNA is TGTGCCAGTAGTATAGACGGGAACACTGAAGCTTTCTTT.

This clonotype was observed once. Being one base from a much bigger clone, this may be a read error. The CDR3 DNA reads as TGTGCCAGCAGCTTAGTGTTGGGCGGGGGGACAGATACGCAGTATTTT. Its protein is CASSLVLGGGTDTQYF. This sequence joins TRBV7-2 and TRBJ2-3; 8 bases agree with TRBD2. The CDR3 runs 16 residues. Losses at the gene ends were 1 base for V and 3 bases for J; bases not matched to a gene: 6. Germline V lookup: CDR1 SGHTA, CDR2 FQGNSA.